The 30 T cell receptor beta chains below were found in one sample sequenced in a study of blood T cell repertoires in COVID-19. Assay used: immunoSEQ multiplex PCR; TCRdb lists only in-frame clones, some missing. The sample has around 86,000 clones, about 85% seen once. Sequenced sample: peripheral blood. The receptors stem from an elderly man with acute or convalescent COVID-19.

This clone was recorded once. J is TRBJ1-1 and V is TRBV11-3; 8 positions agree with TRBD1. J gave up 4 bases and V 4 bases, and 5 bases lay outside the gene matches. The CDR3 covers 14 residues. The germline gives CDR1 SGHNT, CDR2 YENEEA. The CDR3 DNA reads as TGTGCCAGCAGCTCACGGACAGGGCGCACTGAAGCTTTCTTT. Protein product: CASSSRTGRTEAFF.

V and J are TRBV24-1 and TRBJ2-1; 10 bases align to TRBD1. The ends lost 9 bases at V and 6 bases at J; junction bases unmatched: 4. The V gene's germline CDR1 is KGHDR and CDR2 SFDVKD. This CDR3 has 13 amino acids. This chain's CDR3 is CATQTGGGNEQFF. CDR3 sequence (DNA): TGTGCCACCCAGACAGGGGGCGGCAATGAGCAGTTCTTC.

The V call is TRBV7-9, the J call TRBJ2-5; 13 bases line up with TRBD2. Germline CDR1 reads SEHNR; CDR2 reads FQNEAQ (reference sequence). The CDR3 covers 16 residues. Germline trimming cut 2 bases from V and 5 bases from J; bases unmatched to any gene: 5. CDR3 protein: CASSLLPTSGRETQYF. The CDR3 DNA sequence: TGTGCCAGCAGCTTATTGCCGACTAGCGGGAGGGAGACCCAGTACTTC.

V is TRBV29-1 and J is TRBJ2-7; 15 bases are a match to TRBD2. CDR3 size: 18 residues. The junction had 17 bases not matched to a gene; V was cut back by 6 bases and J by 5 bases. CDR1 and CDR2 (germline): SQVTM, ANQGSEA. CDR3 coding DNA: TGCAGCGTGGGCCACTTCGGACTAGCGGGAGGGCCGGTCCACGAGCAGTACTTC. Protein: CSVGHFGLAGGPVHEQYF.

The chain carries TRBV4-1 and TRBJ1-6, with D perhaps matching TRBD1 (5 bases). CDR3 size: 16 residues. The ends were cut back, 0 bases at V and 8 bases at J, with 14 bases in the middle. CDR1 and CDR2 (germline): MGHRA, YSYEKL. The CDR3: CASSQEASRVDSPLHF. The DNA for the CDR3 is TGCGCCAGCAGCCAAGAAGCATCCAGGGTGGATTCACCCCTCCACTTT.

The V call is TRBV5-1, the J call TRBJ2-5; 7 nucleotides line up with TRBD2. Germline CDR1 and CDR2: SGHRS and YFSETQ. The ends lost 4 bases at V and 4 bases at J; junction bases unmatched: 4. The CDR3 is made up of 13 amino acids. CDR3 region: CASSEPGGETQYF. The CDR3 DNA reads as TGCGCCAGCAGCGAACCGGGGGGAGAGACCCAGTACTTC.

Here the CDR3 reads CASSPGEGTDTQYF. In DNA, the CDR3 is TGCGCCAGCAGTCCCGGTGAGGGCACAGATACGCAGTATTTT. V and J are TRBV5-1 and TRBJ2-3; D remains ambiguous. The germline V gene has CDR1 SGHRS and CDR2 YFSETQ. V dropped 5 bases and J dropped 1 base, with 11 bases sitting between them. This CDR3 is 14 amino acids long.

The table lists this clone with a few counts. V is TRBV28 and J is TRBJ1-5; D gene ambiguous. This CDR3 has 14 amino acids. The ends were cut back, 3 bases at V and 4 bases at J, with 10 bases in the middle. Germline V gene sequence: CDR1 MDHEN, CDR2 SYDVKM. The chain's CDR3 is CASSLREGNQPQHF. The CDR3 DNA reads TGTGCCAGCAGTTTGAGGGAGGGAAATCAGCCCCAGCATTTT.

This rearrangement joins TRBV10-3 to TRBJ1-1, with 8 bases lining up with TRBD1. This CDR3 region has 14 residues. CDR1 is ENHRY, CDR2 SYGVKD, per germline. V was clipped by 2 bases and J by 1 base; unmatched bases: 0. For the CDR3, the DNA is TGTGCCATCAGTGAGGGGACAGGGAACACTGAAGCTTTCTTT. Its translation: CAISEGTGNTEAFF.

This clone has just one count. V is TRBV29-1 and J is TRBJ2-5; tentatively, D is TRBD1 (5 bases). Per germline, CDR1 SQVTM and CDR2 ANQGSEA. The germline V and J ends were trimmed by 7 bases and 1 base, with 10 bases remaining between them. The CDR3 runs to 12 residues. CDR3 residues: CSAGQLQETQYF. The CDR3 DNA is TGCAGCGCAGGACAACTCCAAGAGACCCAGTACTTC.

The V and J genes are TRBV6-5 and TRBJ1-2; 9 positions match TRBD1. Germline CDR1 is MNHEY and CDR2 is SVGAGI. This CDR3 spans 15 amino acids. J was trimmed by 4 bases and V by 8 bases; bases with no gene match: 11. CDR3 nucleotide sequence: TGTGCCAGCGGGACAGGGACACTCGAGGGCTATGGCTACACCTTC. Amino acid sequence: CASGTGTLEGYGYTF.

V is TRBV15 and J is TRBJ2-5; 7 bases map to TRBD1. Germline V lookup: CDR1 LNHNV, CDR2 YYDKDF (reference sequence). The J segment lost 4 bases and the V segment lost 6 bases, leaving 14 bases of the junction unmatched. The CDR3 is 16 amino acids. CDR3 residues: CATSQTRQGGGETQYF. CDR3 coding DNA: TGTGCCACCAGTCAAACTCGACAGGGTGGGGGAGAGACCCAGTACTTC. Looking up the rest from reference TRBV15 and TRBJ2-5 gives the full variable domain: DAMVIQNPRYQVTQFGKPVTLSCSQTLNHNVMYWYQQKSSQAPKLLFHYYDKDFNNEADTPDNFQSRRPNTSFCFLDIRSPGLGDTAMYLCATSQTRQGGGETQYFGPGTRLLVL.

The J gene is TRBJ1-2, the V gene TRBV7-9; possible D gene TRBD1, 5 bases. With 0 bases removed from V and 4 bases from J, the gap between germline ends came to 12 bases. Germline CDR1 and CDR2: SEHNR and FQNEAQ (reference sequence). The CDR3 has 15 amino acids. CDR3 DNA sequence: TGTGCCAGCAGCTTAGCGGGCAGGGTCGGCTATGGCTACACCTTC. It yields the protein CASSLAGRVGYGYTF.

This clone was seen more than once but under ten times. The chain recombines TRBV28 with TRBJ1-3; unclear D gene. The CDR3 is 11 residues long. The germline V gene encodes CDR1 MDHEN and CDR2 SYDVKM. V was clipped by 8 bases and J by 4 bases, with 6 bases between them. CDR3 loop: CASRLGNTIYF. The CDR3 region has the DNA TGTGCCAGCCGACTGGGAAACACCATATATTTT.

The chain is built from TRBV19 and TRBJ2-3; TRBD2 matches 10 bases. The V and J ends lost 5 bases and 3 bases, in that order; junction bases with no gene match: 5. The CDR3 loop spans 15 amino acids. Germline CDR1 is LNHDA and CDR2 is SQIVND (reference sequence). In nucleotides, the CDR3 is TGTGCCAGTAGTCCCCGGACTAGCGGTACAGATACGCAGTATTTT. Translated: CASSPRTSGTDTQYF.

Written as DNA, the CDR3 is TGTGCCAGCAGTGTAGGGGAAGGCTATGGCTACACCTTC. This sequence encodes CASSVGEGYGYTF. This chain links TRBV6-4 with TRBJ1-2, with D tentatively TRBD1 (5 bases). The CDR3 has 13 residues. The germline V gene has CDR1 MRHNA and CDR2 SNTAGT. The ends were cut back, 4 bases at V and 4 bases at J, with 10 bases in the middle.

This clone was counted once. The V and J genes are TRBV27 and TRBJ2-7; TRBD2 matches 8 bases. CDR3 size: 17 residues. After removal of 4 bases from V and 0 bases from J, the junction contained 11 bases not matched to a gene. Germline V lookup: CDR1 MNHEY, CDR2 SMNVEV (reference sequence). DNA of the CDR3: TGTGCCAGCAGTTCCGGACTAGCCCCCATGAGCTCCTACGAGCAGTACTTC. Amino acids: CASSSGLAPMSSYEQYF.

The chain carries TRBV6-1 and TRBJ1-1; D remains unclear. The CDR3 runs 15 residues. The V end was cut by 1 base, the J end by 8 bases, with 17 bases between. Germline assignment: CDR1 MNHNS and CDR2 SASEGT. In DNA, the CDR3 is TGTGCCAGCAGTGAAGTTAGGGCGGGCTATACGGAAGCTTTCTTT. The encoded protein is CASSEVRAGYTEAFF.

The gene calls are TRBV14 and TRBJ1-1; 8 bases fit TRBD1. Per the germline V gene, CDR1 is SGHDN and CDR2 is FVKESK. The junction had 5 bases not matched to a gene; V was cut back by 4 bases and J by 4 bases. This CDR3 has 14 amino acids. The CDR3: CASSRETGGTEAFF. As DNA, the CDR3 is TGTGCCAGCAGCCGAGAAACAGGGGGCACTGAAGCTTTCTTT.

The chain joins TRBV5-4 to TRBJ1-5, with TRBD1 matching over 7 bases. The CDR3 extends over 14 amino acids. The ends lost 4 bases at V and 3 bases at J; junction bases unmatched: 4. Germline CDR1 SGHNT, CDR2 YYREEE (reference sequence). The CDR3 region has the DNA TGTGCCAGCAGCGCCGGGACAGTCAATCAGCCCCAGCATTTT. Amino acid sequence: CASSAGTVNQPQHF.

The chain links TRBV29-1 to TRBJ1-1, with D uncertain. This CDR3 contains 13 residues. The germline gives CDR1 SQVTM, CDR2 ANQGSEA. Trimming stripped 5 bases from V and 1 base from J, with 11 bases between. The CDR3 nucleotides read TGCAGCGTTCGGCAGCGGGCGAACACTGAAGCTTTCTTT. This encodes CSVRQRANTEAFF.

V usage is TRBV24-1 and J usage is TRBJ2-7; D may be TRBD1 (7 bases). Looked up from germline, CDR1 is KGHDR and CDR2 is SFDVKD. Trimming took 7 bases from V and 2 from J, leaving 14 bases between them. The CDR3 loop spans 14 amino acids. Here the CDR3 DNA reads TGTGCCACCAGCCTCGGGGGACAGCCCTACGAGCAGTACTTC. It codes for CATSLGGQPYEQYF.

J is TRBJ2-7 and V is TRBV7-9; 13 nucleotides line up with TRBD2. The germline V gene encodes CDR1 SEHNR and CDR2 FQNEAQ (reference sequence). This CDR3 region has 17 residues. Trimming at V came to 6 bases and at J to 3 bases, leaving 11 bases not matched to a gene. The CDR3 bases are TGTGCCAGCAGGCCTACTAGCGGGAGGGCCCGTAACTACGAGCAGTACTTC. Encoded protein: CASRPTSGRARNYEQYF.

The V call is TRBV28, the J call TRBJ2-2; TRBD2 agrees at 8 bases. The length of the CDR3 is 16 residues. With 8 bases clipped from V and 2 bases from J, the junction kept 10 bases outside the gene matches. Germline-derived CDR1 and CDR2 are MDHEN and SYDVKM. The DNA of the CDR3 is TGTGCCAGCGGCCAGCTCATAGCGGGAAACACCGGGGAGCTGTTTTTT. It codes for CASGQLIAGNTGELFF.

This clone was recorded once. This rearrangement joins TRBV10-3 to TRBJ2-2; 8 bases map to TRBD2. CDR1 is ENHRY and CDR2 is SYGVKD in the germline V gene. The V gene end was trimmed by 4 bases and the J gene end by 6 bases; junction bases not matched to a gene: 7. CDR3 length equals 15 residues. The chain's CDR3 is CAISAGLVSSGELFF. The CDR3 DNA reads as TGTGCCATCAGTGCGGGACTAGTGTCATCCGGGGAGCTGTTTTTT.

The V gene is TRBV11-2, the J gene TRBJ1-1; no clear D. V was pared by 5 bases and J by 0 bases, with 10 bases between. The CDR3 sequence is 14 residues long. Germline values: CDR1 SGHAT, CDR2 FQNNGV. The CDR3 spells CASSAFGLNTEAFF. Written as DNA, the CDR3 is TGTGCCAGCAGCGCCTTTGGGCTGAACACTGAAGCTTTCTTT.

This sequence joins TRBV27 and TRBJ1-4, with TRBD1 matching 7 bases. CDR1 MNHEY and CDR2 SMNVEV come from the germline V gene (reference sequence). With 3 bases clipped from V and 3 bases from J, the junction kept 7 bases outside the gene matches. The CDR3 contains 16 residues. As DNA, the CDR3 is TGTGCCAGCAGTTTTTCACAGGGGATCGCTAATGAAAAACTGTTTTTT. Its protein is CASSFSQGIANEKLFF.

The rearrangement uses TRBV19 and TRBJ2-2; 8 positions match TRBD2. Trimming at V came to 2 bases and at J to 5 bases, leaving 4 bases not matched to a gene. Germline V gene sequence: CDR1 LNHDA, CDR2 SQIVND (reference sequence). This CDR3 is 15 amino acids long. This CDR3 is CASSIPSGRTGELFF. In DNA form, the CDR3 reads TGTGCCAGTAGTATACCTAGCGGGCGGACCGGGGAGCTGTTTTTT.

The sample holds one count of this clone. The chain couples TRBV11-3 to TRBJ2-1, with 12 bases matching TRBD2. This CDR3 is built from 20 residues. Germline CDR1 and CDR2: SGHNT and YENEEA. The J segment lost 4 bases and the V segment lost 4 bases, leaving 17 bases of the junction unmatched. The CDR3 here is CASSSNPTSGGNPGYNEQFF. For the CDR3, the DNA is TGTGCCAGCAGCTCAAACCCGACTAGCGGGGGAAACCCGGGGTACAATGAGCAGTTCTTC.

This rearrangement joins TRBV19 to TRBJ1-2; TRBD1 matches 11 bases. V gave up 6 bases and J gave up 5 bases; unmatched junction bases: 11. The CDR3 length is 16 residues. The germline V gene encodes CDR1 LNHDA and CDR2 SQIVND (reference sequence). CDR3 loop: CASSPRTGGSGYGYTF. CDR3 in DNA: TGTGCCAGTAGCCCCCGGACAGGGGGCTCGGGGTATGGCTACACCTTC.